This T cell receptor (beta chain) emerged from a study of beta chain features in type 1 diabetes. Comments on this clone: The antigen is not known.

Reverse transcribing all isolated RNA meant expressed TCRB transcripts were sequenced. Assay used: immunoSEQ multiplex PCR; TCRdb lists only in-frame clones, some missing. The sample holds hundreds of thousands of clones, over 11% seen once. This CDR3 is built from 15 residues. Germline assignment: CDR1 SNHLY and CDR2 FYNNEI. V gave up 0 bases and J gave up 1 base, with 9 bases separating them. Study observations and caveats: Among all four CD4+ subsets, Type 1 diabetes patients had TCRB CDR3s that were moderately but significantly shorter.

The gene calls are TRBV2 and TRBJ1-1; the D gene is possibly TRBD1 (6 bases). The source is a man younger than 30 with type 1 diabetes. Material for sequencing was naive CD4+ T cells from blood. The CDR3 DNA reads TGTGCCAGCAGTGAAGCGGGGGCAGCGAACACTGAAGCTTTCTTT. Translation: CASSEAGAANTEAFF. The whole variable domain, filled in from reference TRBV2 and TRBJ1-1, reads EPEVTQTPSHQVTQMGQEVILRCVPISNHLYFYWYRQILGQKVEFLVSFYNNEISEKSEIFDDQFSVERPDGSNFTLKIRSTKLEDSAMYFCASSEAGAANTEAFFGQGTRLTVV.